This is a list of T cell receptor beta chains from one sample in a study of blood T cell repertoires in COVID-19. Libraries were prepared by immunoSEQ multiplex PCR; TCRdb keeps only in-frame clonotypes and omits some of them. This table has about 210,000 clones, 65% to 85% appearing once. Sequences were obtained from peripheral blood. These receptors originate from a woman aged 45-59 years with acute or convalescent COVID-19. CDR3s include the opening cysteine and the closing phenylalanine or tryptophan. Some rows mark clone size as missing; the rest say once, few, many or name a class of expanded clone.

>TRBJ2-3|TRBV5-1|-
CASSYDASSTDTQYF
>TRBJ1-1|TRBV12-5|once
CASGLSRDRGVNTEAFF
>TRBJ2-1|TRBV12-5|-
CASGLPPGASGSSGNEQFF
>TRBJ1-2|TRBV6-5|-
CASSSAGTGAYGYTF
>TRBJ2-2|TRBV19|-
CASRDRAGTGELFF
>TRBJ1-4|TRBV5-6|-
CASSLPLEGQGKDEKLFF
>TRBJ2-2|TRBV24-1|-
CATSGLARTGELFF
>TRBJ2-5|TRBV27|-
CASSLDIGETQYF
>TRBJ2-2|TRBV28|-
CASSASSPGTGELFF
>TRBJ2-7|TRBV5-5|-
CASSLTGLRAGEQYF
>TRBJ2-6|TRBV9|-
CASRGPDGSGANVLTF
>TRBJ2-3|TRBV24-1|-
CATSDSNTDTQYF
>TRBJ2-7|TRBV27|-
CASSPLPGTSGNTYEQYF
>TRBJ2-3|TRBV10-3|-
CAISEPGLSEDTQYF
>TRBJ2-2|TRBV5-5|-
CASSPGDRGANTGELFF
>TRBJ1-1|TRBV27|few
CASSNHVTMNTEAFF
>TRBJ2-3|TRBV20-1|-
CSAVGTGLLYF
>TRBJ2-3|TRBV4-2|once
CASSQDGGLAVPTDTQYF
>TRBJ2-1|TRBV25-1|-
CASSEMMTGNYNEQFF
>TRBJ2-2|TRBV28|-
CASRTGGFSGELFF
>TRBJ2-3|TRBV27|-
CASRPGGRTDTQYF
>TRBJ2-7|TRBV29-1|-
CSARQGTSGNEQYF
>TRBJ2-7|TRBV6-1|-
CASSEGLVKSYEQYF
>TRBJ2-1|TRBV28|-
CASSSLGGRGRDEQFF
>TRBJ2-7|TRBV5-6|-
CASSFSGFFYEQYF
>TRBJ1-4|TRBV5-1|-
CASSLGQGAREKLFF
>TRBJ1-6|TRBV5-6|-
CASSLGVGGSPLHF
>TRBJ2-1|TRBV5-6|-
CASSLARGTYNEQFF
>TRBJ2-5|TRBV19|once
CASSIVSGQGQETQYF
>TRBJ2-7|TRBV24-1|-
CATSDGRGSLSYEQYF
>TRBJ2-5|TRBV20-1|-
CSARSLTQYF
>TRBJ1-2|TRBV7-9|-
CASSFMPLIADYGYTF
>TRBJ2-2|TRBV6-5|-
CASSPRGGELFF
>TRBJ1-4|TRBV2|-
CASTLSEGIYEKLFF
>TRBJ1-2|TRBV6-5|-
CASLRGQERGYTF